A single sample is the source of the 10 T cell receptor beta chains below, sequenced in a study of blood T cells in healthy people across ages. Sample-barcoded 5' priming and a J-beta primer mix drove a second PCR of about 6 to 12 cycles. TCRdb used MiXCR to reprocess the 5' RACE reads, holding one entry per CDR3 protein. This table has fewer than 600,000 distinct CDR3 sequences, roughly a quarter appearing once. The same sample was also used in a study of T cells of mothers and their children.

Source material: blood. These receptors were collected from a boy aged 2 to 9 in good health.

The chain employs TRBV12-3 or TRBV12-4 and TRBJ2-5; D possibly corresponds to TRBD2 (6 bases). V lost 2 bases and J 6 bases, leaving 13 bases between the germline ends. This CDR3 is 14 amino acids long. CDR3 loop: CASSLRLGVKTQYF. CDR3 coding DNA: TGTGCCAGCAGTTTAAGACTAGGGGTAAAGACCCAGTACTTC.

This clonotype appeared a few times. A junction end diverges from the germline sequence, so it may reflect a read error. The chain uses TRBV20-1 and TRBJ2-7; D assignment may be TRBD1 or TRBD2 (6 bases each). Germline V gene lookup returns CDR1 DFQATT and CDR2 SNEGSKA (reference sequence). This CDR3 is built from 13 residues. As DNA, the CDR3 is TGCAGTGTACTCAACGGGGGCACCTACGGGCAGTACTTC. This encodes CSVLNGGTYGQYF.

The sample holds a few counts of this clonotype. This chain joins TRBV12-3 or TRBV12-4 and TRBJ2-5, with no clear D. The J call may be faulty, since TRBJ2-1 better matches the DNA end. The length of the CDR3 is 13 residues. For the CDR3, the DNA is TGTGCCAGCAGTTTAGCTCGGGTGGCTGAGCAGTTCTTC. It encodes CASSLARVAEQFF.

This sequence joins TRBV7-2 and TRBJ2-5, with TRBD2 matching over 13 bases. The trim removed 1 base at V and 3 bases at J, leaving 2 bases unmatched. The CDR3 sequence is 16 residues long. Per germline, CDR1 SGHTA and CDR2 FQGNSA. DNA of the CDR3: TGTGCCAGCAGCTTAGAGGGACTAGCGGGGAAAGAGACCCAGTACTTC. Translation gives CASSLEGLAGKETQYF.

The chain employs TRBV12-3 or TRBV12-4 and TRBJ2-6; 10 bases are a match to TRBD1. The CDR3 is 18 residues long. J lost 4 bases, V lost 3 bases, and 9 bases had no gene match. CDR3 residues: CASSFRDRGRRGANVLTF. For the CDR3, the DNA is TGTGCCAGCAGTTTCCGGGACAGGGGACGTAGAGGGGCCAACGTCCTGACTTTC.

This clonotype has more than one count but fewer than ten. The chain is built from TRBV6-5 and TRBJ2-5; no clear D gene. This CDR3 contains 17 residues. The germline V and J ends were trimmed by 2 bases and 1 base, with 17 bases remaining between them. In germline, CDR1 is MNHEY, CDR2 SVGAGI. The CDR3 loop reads CASSYVRGVSAQETQYF. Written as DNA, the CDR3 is TGTGCCAGCAGTTACGTTCGTGGGGTCTCAGCCCAAGAGACCCAGTACTTC.

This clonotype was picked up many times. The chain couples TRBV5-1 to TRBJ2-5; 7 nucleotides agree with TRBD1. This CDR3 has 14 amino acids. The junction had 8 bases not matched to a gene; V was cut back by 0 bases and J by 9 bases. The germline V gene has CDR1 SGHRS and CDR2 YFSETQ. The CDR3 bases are TGCGCCAGCAGCTTGGCGGGGACAGCGAGGGCCCAGTACTTC. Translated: CASSLAGTARAQYF.

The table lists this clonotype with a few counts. The CDR3 coding sequence is TGTGCCAGCAGCTTCTCCGGGACTAGCGGGAGTAAAGAGCAGTACTTC. The encoded protein is CASSFSGTSGSKEQYF. V usage is TRBV7-9 and J usage is TRBJ2-7, with 14 bases matching TRBD2. The CDR3 is made up of 16 amino acids. Unmatched junction bases numbered 8, after V lost 3 bases and J lost 7 bases. Germline CDR1 and CDR2: SEHNR and FQNEAQ (reference sequence). Full variable domain (missing parts from reference TRBV7-9 and TRBJ2-7): DTGVSQNPRHKITKRGQNVTFRCDPISEHNRLYWYRQTLGQGPEFLTYFQNEAQLEKSRLLSDRFSAERPKGSFSTLEIQRTEQGDSAMYLCASSFSGTSGSKEQYFGPGTRLTVT.

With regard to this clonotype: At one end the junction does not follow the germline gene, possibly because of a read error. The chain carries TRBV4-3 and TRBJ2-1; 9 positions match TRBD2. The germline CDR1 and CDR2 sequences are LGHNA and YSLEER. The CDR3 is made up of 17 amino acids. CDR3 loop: CASSQDTSGLARNEQFF. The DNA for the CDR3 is TGCGCCAGCAGTCAAGATACAAGCGGACTAGCGCGAAATGAGCAGTTCTTC.

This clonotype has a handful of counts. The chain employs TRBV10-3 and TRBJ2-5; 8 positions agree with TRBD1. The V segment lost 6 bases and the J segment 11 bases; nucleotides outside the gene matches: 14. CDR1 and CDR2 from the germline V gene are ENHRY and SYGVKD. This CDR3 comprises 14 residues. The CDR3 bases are TGTGCCATCAGCCTACCGGGACAGGCTGGTGAGCAGTACTTC. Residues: CAISLPGQAGEQYF.